The rows below give T cell receptor beta chains drawn from one sample of a study of blood T cell repertoires in COVID-19. Using immunoSEQ multiplex PCR, the repertoire was profiled, and TCRdb retains in-frame clones only, with some absent. Here the sample spans 200,000 to 250,000 clones, 80% to 90% being singletons. The sequenced material came from peripheral blood. Every receptor here comes from a woman of 80 years or more with COVID-19, enrolled during active disease. Both conserved end residues are part of each CDR3. Each record gives: V gene, D gene, J gene, clone size, CDR3 protein, CDR3 DNA. A D gene is named only where the DNA matches it firmly. Where a row states a size, it is once, few, many or the class of an expanded clone; other rows omit it.

>TRBV12-3/TRBV12-4|NA|TRBJ1-6|NA
CASSSDINSPLHF
TGTGCCAGCAGCTCGGACATTAATTCACCCCTCCACTTT
>TRBV18|TRBD1|TRBJ1-1|few
CASSQTGKNTEAFF
TGTGCCAGCTCACAGACAGGGAAGAACACTGAAGCTTTCTTT
>TRBV5-1|TRBD1|TRBJ2-2|NA
CASSGGQGSRAGELFF
TGCGCCAGCAGCGGGGGACAGGGGTCCAGGGCCGGGGAGCTGTTTTTT
>TRBV12-3/TRBV12-4|NA|TRBJ2-1|NA
CASTRDSYNEQFF
TGTGCCAGCACCAGGGACTCCTACAATGAGCAGTTCTTC
>TRBV27|NA|TRBJ2-7|NA
CATSSLSSYEQYF
TGTGCCACTTCGAGCTTGAGCTCCTACGAGCAGTACTTC
>TRBV5-1|TRBD2|TRBJ2-5|NA
CASSPDGGVETQYF
TGCGCCAGCAGCCCGGACGGGGGGGTGGAGACCCAGTACTTC
>TRBV7-2|NA|TRBJ1-2|NA
CASSPTGIGGYTF
TGTGCCAGCAGCCCTACAGGAATAGGGGGCTACACCTTC
>TRBV3-1/TRBV3-2|TRBD2|TRBJ2-1|NA
CASSLPFGGGADEQFF
TGTGCCAGCAGCCTTCCTTTTGGCGGGGGGGCTGATGAGCAGTTCTTC
>TRBV6-5|TRBD1|TRBJ1-5|NA
CASSPLDRSNQPQHF
TGTGCCAGCAGTCCTTTGGACAGGTCCAATCAGCCCCAGCATTTT
>TRBV19|NA|TRBJ1-5|NA
CASRPDSFSNQPQHF
TGTGCCAGCCGACCTGACAGCTTTAGCAATCAGCCCCAGCATTTT
>TRBV6-5|NA|TRBJ1-1|NA
CASSYSNSGTNRAFF
TGTGCCAGCAGTTACTCAAACAGCGGAACCAATAGAGCTTTCTTT
>TRBV3-1/TRBV3-2|NA|TRBJ2-5|NA
CASSQDRQQETQYF
TGTGCCAGCAGCCAAGATCGACAGCAAGAGACCCAGTACTTC
>TRBV19|NA|TRBJ1-2|once
CASSIRGSVNGYTF
TGTGCCAGTAGTATTAGGGGATCTGTTAATGGCTACACCTTC
>TRBV12-3/TRBV12-4|NA|TRBJ1-1|NA
CASSYFGLAFF
TGTGCCAGCAGTTATTTCGGGTTAGCTTTCTTT
>TRBV9|NA|TRBJ2-1|NA
CASSAQGSSYNEQFF
TGTGCCAGCAGTGCCCAGGGGTCCAGTTACAATGAGCAGTTCTTC
>TRBV5-1|TRBD1|TRBJ1-4|NA
CASCLSGTDYNEKLFF
TGCGCCAGCTGTCTATCGGGGACAGATTATAATGAAAAACTGTTTTTT
>TRBV11-3|TRBD1|TRBJ2-5|NA
CASSYGTGGEETQYF
TGTGCCAGCAGCTACGGGACAGGGGGAGAAGAGACCCAGTACTTC
>TRBV28|TRBD1|TRBJ2-2|once
CASTHQGGAHTGELFF
TGTGCCAGCACCCACCAAGGGGGCGCCCACACCGGGGAGCTGTTTTTT
>TRBV28|NA|TRBJ1-3|NA
CASFKSTYSGNTIYF
TGTGCCAGTTTTAAGTCCACTTACTCTGGAAACACCATATATTTT
>TRBV5-1|NA|TRBJ2-3|NA
CASSLQDTQYF
TGCGCCAGCAGTTTGCAAGATACGCAGTATTTT
>TRBV3-1/TRBV3-2|TRBD2|TRBJ2-7|NA
CASTSLAGEQYF
TGTGCCAGCACCTCGCTAGCGGGTGAGCAGTACTTC
>TRBV7-3|NA|TRBJ1-1|NA
CASSLIAATEAFF
TGTGCCAGCAGCTTAATAGCTGCCACTGAAGCTTTCTTT
>TRBV5-4|TRBD2|TRBJ2-2|NA
CASSLAGGLNTGELFF
TGTGCCAGCAGCTTAGCGGGGGGCCTCAACACCGGGGAGCTGTTTTTT
>TRBV5-1|NA|TRBJ2-2|once
CASSLAGYSNTGELFF
TGCGCCAGCAGCTTGGCAGGGTACTCGAACACCGGGGAGCTGTTTTTT
>TRBV6-1|TRBD1|TRBJ1-2|NA
CASSEEAGGYGYTF
TGTGCCAGCAGTGAAGAAGCAGGGGGCTATGGCTACACCTTC
>TRBV12-2|NA|TRBJ2-5|NA
CASRSAPQGAETQYF
TGTGCAAGTCGTTCGGCCCCCCAGGGTGCAGAGACCCAGTACTTC
>TRBV6-1|TRBD1|TRBJ1-4|few
CASSGGQGYRNEKLFF
TGTGCCAGCAGTGGGGGACAGGGCTATCGTAATGAAAAACTGTTTTTT
>TRBV5-1|NA|TRBJ1-2|NA
CASSPRDNTYGYTF
TGCGCCAGCAGCCCCCGGGACAACACCTACGGCTACACCTTC
>TRBV19|NA|TRBJ1-2|NA
CASSTRLGSTF
TGTGCCAGTAGTACCCGCCTTGGCAGCACCTTC
>TRBV6-2/TRBV6-3|NA|TRBJ2-1|NA
CASSYTTYNEQFF
TGTGCCAGCAGTTACACCACTTACAATGAGCAGTTCTTC
>TRBV4-2|TRBD1|TRBJ1-6|NA
CASSQDIGDSYNSPLHF
TGTGCCAGCAGCCAAGACATTGGGGACAGTTATAATTCACCCCTCCACTTT
>TRBV9|TRBD2|TRBJ2-2|NA
CASSVGGTSGGTGELFF
TGTGCCAGCAGCGTAGGCGGGACTAGCGGGGGCACCGGGGAGCTGTTTTTT
>TRBV28|NA|TRBJ1-5|NA
CASSPRPGSYQPQHF
TGTGCCAGCAGTCCCCGCCCGGGGTCCTATCAGCCCCAGCATTTT
>TRBV6-2/TRBV6-3|TRBD1|TRBJ1-1|NA
CASSFDRGRGEAFF
TGTGCCAGCAGTTTTGACAGGGGGCGAGGTGAAGCTTTCTTT
>TRBV19|NA|TRBJ1-5|few
CASHFGQGYIDQPQHF
TGTGCCAGCCACTTCGGTCAGGGCTACATTGATCAGCCCCAGCATTTT
>TRBV7-8|TRBD1|TRBJ1-2|NA
CASSLGTGTGNYGYTF
TGTGCCAGCAGCTTAGGGACCGGGACAGGGAACTATGGCTACACCTTC
>TRBV30|TRBD1|TRBJ1-4|NA
CAWRTGGTEATNEKLFF
TGTGCCTGGAGGACAGGGGGAACCGAAGCAACTAATGAAAAACTGTTTTTT
>TRBV16|NA|TRBJ2-3|NA
CASSPQGRQYF
TGTGCCAGCAGCCCACAGGGACGGCAGTATTTT
>TRBV6-1|NA|TRBJ2-1|NA
CASSEQGLGRNEQFF
TGTGCCAGCAGTGAACAGGGATTGGGGCGGAATGAGCAGTTCTTC
>TRBV5-1|NA|TRBJ1-5|NA
CASSLGGSLSNQPQHF
TGCGCCAGCAGCTTGGGGGGCAGCTTAAGCAATCAGCCCCAGCATTTT
>TRBV30|TRBD2|TRBJ2-2|NA
CAWHSGGYTGELFF
TGTGCCTGGCATAGCGGGGGCTACACCGGGGAGCTGTTTTTT
>TRBV10-3|NA|TRBJ2-1|NA
CAISEQGSYNEQFF
TGTGCCATCAGTGAACAGGGATCCTACAATGAGCAGTTCTTC
>TRBV7-5|NA|TRBJ2-4|NA
CVRSLELAGALAKNIQYF
TGTGTCAGAAGCTTAGAACTAGCGGGGGCACTAGCCAAAAACATTCAGTACTTC
>TRBV5-5|NA|TRBJ2-5|NA
CASSLTSSQETQYF
TGTGCCAGCAGCTTGACATCCAGCCAAGAGACCCAGTACTTC
>TRBV5-1|TRBD2|TRBJ2-3|once
CASRKTSGGDTQYF
TGCGCCAGCAGAAAGACTAGCGGGGGAGATACGCAGTATTTT
>TRBV4-3|NA|TRBJ2-7|NA
CASSQGSGGGNEQYF
TGCGCCAGCAGCCAAGGCTCTGGGGGGGGCAACGAGCAGTACTTC
>TRBV7-3|NA|TRBJ2-1|NA
CASSLRGPYNEQFF
TGTGCCAGCAGTCTGCGGGGGCCCTACAATGAGCAGTTCTTC
>TRBV6-2/TRBV6-3|NA|TRBJ2-5|NA
CASSSVAGGNLYQETQYF
TGTGCCAGCAGTTCCGTAGCAGGGGGGAACCTGTACCAAGAGACCCAGTACTTC